This T cell receptor beta chain was recorded in a study of T cells in Graves' hyperthyroidism and ophthalmopathy. Sampled blood dates from first hyperthyroidism diagnosis, and it precedes any ophthalmopathy symptoms. Study-level findings and limits: Most thyroid clonotypes expanded above 0.001 appeared in blood too.

RNA transcripts served as the template for amplifying TCR beta CDR3 regions. HTBI primers were employed in a first-round RT-PCR of the TCR CDR3. TCRdb used MiXCR to reprocess the multiplex PCR reads, holding one entry per CDR3 protein. This repertoire shows 550,000 to 850,000 distinct CDR3 sequences, over 15% found once; its top ten account for approximately 15%. The V end lost 4 bases, the J end lost 5 bases, and 8 bases lay between the germline ends. Germline CDR1 and CDR2: LGHDT and YNNKEL (reference sequence). The CDR3 is made up of 12 amino acids. This clonotype has ten or more counts. Its antigen remains unidentified.

The TCR comes from a woman between 45 and 65 years old with Graves' hyperthyroidism that later progressed to Graves' ophthalmopathy. Sequences were obtained from blood. The chain combines TRBV3-1 with TRBJ1-1, with D possibly matching TRBD1 (5 bases). CDR3 region: CASSPRATEAFF. Written as DNA, the CDR3 is TGTGCCAGCAGCCCCAGGGCGACTGAAGCTTTCTTT.